This T cell receptor beta chain appears in the sequencing data of a study of blood T cell repertoires in COVID-19. Per the germline V gene, CDR1 is SGHRS and CDR2 is YFSETQ. CDR3 length: 13 residues. The V and J ends lost 0 bases and 6 bases respectively, with 6 bases between them. Clones were read by immunoSEQ multiplex PCR, and TCRdb kept only the in-frame ones, dropping some. Of about 89,000 clones listed, 81% are singletons. This TCR came from a woman of 80 years or more with acute or convalescent COVID-19. The sequenced sample consisted of peripheral blood. The chain combines TRBV5-1 with TRBJ1-4; the D is unclear. CDR3 sequence reads: CASSLGSDEKLFF. DNA of the CDR3: TGCGCCAGCAGCTTGGGTAGCGATGAAAAACTGTTTTTT.